The 25 T cell receptor beta chains below were found in one sample sequenced in a study of cytomegalovirus exposure and HLA in healthy donors. A multiplex PCR was run with 60 Vbeta primers and 13 Jbeta primers. Profiled with immunoSEQ multiplex PCR; TCRdb holds only in-frame clones, not every one. The table lists under 150,000 clones, approximately 84% of them singletons. Sample: PBMCs. The receptors come from a man younger than 45 in good health and CMV-seropositive.

The chain links TRBV7-6 to TRBJ1-1; a weak D match, TRBD1 (6 bases). V shed 3 bases and J shed 6 bases, with 14 bases lying between them. The CDR3 is 14 residues long. Germline-derived CDR1 and CDR2 are SGHVS and FNYEAQ. This chain's CDR3 is CASSFAGQSAEAFF. The CDR3 region has the DNA TGTGCCAGCAGCTTCGCTGGACAGAGCGCTGAAGCTTTCTTT.

The chain recombines TRBV7-9 with TRBJ1-1; D call uncertain. From germline, CDR1 is SEHNR and CDR2 FQNEAQ (reference sequence). Trimming left V 5 bases short and J 2 bases short, with 9 bases between. CDR3 size: 13 residues. Here the CDR3 reads CASSRGQNTEAFF. In nucleotides, the CDR3 is TGTGCCAGCAGCCGCGGTCAAAACACTGAAGCTTTCTTT.

The V and J genes are TRBV7-6 and TRBJ1-6, with TRBD1 matching 9 bases. CDR1 and CDR2 from the germline V gene are SGHVS and FNYEAQ. The CDR3 is made up of 16 amino acids. V gave up 5 bases and J gave up 5 bases; unmatched junction bases: 7. The CDR3 is CASSLRTGADNSPLHF. The CDR3 DNA is TGTGCCAGCAGCCTCAGGACAGGGGCGGATAATTCACCCCTCCACTTT.

The chain carries TRBV7-3 and TRBJ2-5; tentative D call: TRBD1 (6 bases). Germline loops: CDR1 SGHTA, CDR2 FQGTGA. The ends were cut back, 5 bases at V and 0 bases at J, with 19 bases in the middle. The CDR3 spans 17 residues. The DNA of the CDR3 is TGTGCCAGCAGCCTTACCCACTACGGGACAAACCAAGAGACCCAGTACTTC. Translated: CASSLTHYGTNQETQYF.

The chain links TRBV5-8 to TRBJ2-1; 15 positions match TRBD2. CDR1 and CDR2 (germline): SGHTS, YDEGEE. The J segment lost 4 bases and the V segment lost 7 bases, leaving 6 bases of the junction unmatched. The CDR3 consists of 16 residues. CDR3 bases: TGTGCCAGCGTCCCGGGACTAGCGGGAGGATACAATGAGCAGTTCTTC. Residues: CASVPGLAGGYNEQFF.

This chain uses TRBV19 with TRBJ2-7, with 7 bases aligning to TRBD2. CDR3 length: 16 residues. V dropped 3 bases and J dropped 6; count of bases not matched to a gene: 14. Germline V gene data show CDR1 as LNHDA and CDR2 as SQIVND (reference sequence). This CDR3 reads CASSMKAGLVFSEQYF. DNA for the CDR3: TGTGCCAGTAGTATGAAAGCAGGACTAGTTTTTTCCGAGCAGTACTTC.

The genes are TRBV7-6 and TRBJ2-7; D perhaps matches TRBD2 (7 bases). The germline CDR1 and CDR2 sequences are SGHVS and FNYEAQ. This CDR3 is 14 amino acids long. Trimming stripped 5 bases from V and 5 bases from J, with 16 bases between. The DNA for the CDR3 is TGTGCCAGCAGCCCGACCGGGGGGCGGCACGAGCAGTACTTC. Its translation: CASSPTGGRHEQYF. Based on the CDR3 plus reference TRBV7-6 and TRBJ2-7, the full variable domain is GAGVSQSPRYKVTKRGQDVALRCDPISGHVSLYWYRQALGQGPEFLTYFNYEAQQDKSGLPNDRFSAERPEGSISTLTIQRTEQRDSAMYRCASSPTGGRHEQYFGPGTRLTVT.

This clone was observed a few times. The V and J genes are TRBV5-1 and TRBJ1-1, with D tentatively TRBD1 (6 bases). CDR3 length: 15 residues. The V and J ends lost 4 bases and 11 bases respectively, with 24 bases between them. Germline assignment: CDR1 SGHRS and CDR2 YFSETQ. CDR3 residues: CASSLQGGGRSKAFF. The CDR3 DNA reads as TGCGCCAGCAGCCTGCAAGGGGGGGGAAGGTCGAAGGCTTTCTTT.

The chain has TRBV6-5 and TRBJ2-6; D gene ambiguous. CDR1 MNHEY and CDR2 SVGAGI come from the germline V gene. The CDR3 contains 16 residues. V lost 2 bases to trimming and J lost 1 base, with 9 bases between them. The CDR3 DNA sequence: TGTGCCAGCAGTTACGATCAGGTATCTGGGGCCAACGTCCTGACTTTC. Its translation: CASSYDQVSGANVLTF.

V and J are TRBV6-5 and TRBJ2-7; perhaps TRBD2 as D (5 bases). The CDR3 extends over 13 amino acids. V lost 6 bases and J lost 2, with 11 bases in between. Per the germline V gene, CDR1 is MNHEY and CDR2 is SVGAGI. CDR3 in amino acids: CASSSSGTYEQYF. CDR3 DNA: TGTGCCAGCAGCTCATCGGGGACCTACGAGCAGTACTTC.

This clone was recorded only once. This chain uses TRBV9 with TRBJ2-2; D gene ambiguous. This CDR3 contains 15 residues. CDR1 and CDR2 from the germline V gene are SGDLS and YYNGEE. The V end was cut by 0 bases, the J end by 5 bases, with 11 bases between. This chain's CDR3 is CASSVGGTGTGELFF. The CDR3 nucleotides read TGTGCCAGCAGCGTAGGAGGCACTGGAACCGGGGAGCTGTTTTTT.

The chain is built from TRBV5-1 and TRBJ2-1, with 7 bases identical to TRBD1. J lost 2 bases, V lost 2 bases, and 7 bases had no gene match. The CDR3 loop spans 16 amino acids. Germline V gene data show CDR1 as SGHRS and CDR2 as YFSETQ. CDR3 sequence: CASSFIVGGPYNEQFF. Here the CDR3 DNA reads TGCGCCAGCAGCTTTATAGTAGGGGGCCCCTACAATGAGCAGTTCTTC.

This clone was found once. CDR3 sequence: CATSRRGTEAFF. In nucleotides, the CDR3 is TGTGCCACCAGCAGGCGGGGGACTGAAGCTTTCTTT. The chain recombines TRBV15 with TRBJ1-1, with D possibly TRBD1 on 5 matching bases. CDR3 size: 12 residues. V gave up 3 bases and J gave up 5 bases, with 7 bases separating them. The V gene's germline CDR1 is LNHNV and CDR2 YYDKDF (reference sequence).

The chain combines TRBV6-6 with TRBJ1-6; TRBD1 is a possible D gene (5 bases). The germline V gene has CDR1 MNHNY and CDR2 SVGAGI (reference sequence). This CDR3 contains 15 residues. V was shortened by 6 bases and J by 9 bases, with 18 bases between the two germline ends. This chain's CDR3 is CASSPGAPGRSPLHF. The CDR3 DNA reads as TGTGCCAGCAGCCCGGGAGCCCCGGGGCGTTCACCCCTCCACTTT.

On this clone itself: At the DNA level, this CDR3 is encoded by other sequences in the same sample as well. This rearrangement joins TRBV6-5 to TRBJ1-1, with D perhaps matching TRBD1 (5 bases). V was trimmed by 0 bases and J by 5 bases, leaving 7 bases between them. The V gene's germline CDR1 is MNHEY and CDR2 SVGAGI. CDR3 length equals 13 residues. The CDR3 bases are TGTGCCAGCAGTTACTCCGGGGGGACTGAAGCTTTCTTT. It codes for CASSYSGGTEAFF.

A word on this clone: Other DNA sequences in the sample encode the same CDR3. V and J are TRBV28 and TRBJ2-3; 14 bases agree with TRBD2. Trimming at V came to 4 bases and at J to 6 bases, leaving 6 bases not matched to a gene. The germline CDR1 and CDR2 sequences are MDHEN and SYDVKM. This CDR3 has 16 amino acids. CDR3 protein: CASSSGTSGGGDTQYF. The DNA for the CDR3 is TGTGCCAGCAGTTCAGGGACTAGCGGGGGCGGGGATACGCAGTATTTT.

The V gene is TRBV18, the J gene TRBJ1-2, with D possibly being TRBD1 (6 bases). The V and J ends lost 3 bases and 3 bases respectively, with 14 bases between them. The length of the CDR3 is 15 residues. Germline values: CDR1 KGHSH, CDR2 LQKENI. The CDR3 coding sequence is TGTGCCAGCTCACCGACAGGCTCCCCTTACTATGGCTACACCTTC. This encodes CASSPTGSPYYGYTF.

This sequence joins TRBV27 and TRBJ1-1, with D perhaps matching TRBD1 (6 bases). The germline gives CDR1 MNHEY, CDR2 SMNVEV (reference sequence). The CDR3 totals 14 residues. The V and J ends lost 6 bases and 1 base respectively, with 12 bases between them. As DNA, the CDR3 is TGTGCCAGCAGCTTCAGGGGCGAGAACACTGAAGCTTTCTTT. It codes for CASSFRGENTEAFF.

This chain uses TRBV9 with TRBJ1-5, with unresolved D. Trimming pared 4 bases from V and 3 bases from J, leaving 8 bases between. CDR3 length equals 13 residues. In germline, CDR1 is SGDLS, CDR2 YYNGEE. DNA of the CDR3: TGTGCCAGCAGCACGGGAAACAATCAGCCCCAGCATTTT. It specifies CASSTGNNQPQHF.

The chain employs TRBV29-1 and TRBJ2-3, with 11 positions matching TRBD2. V was pared by 6 bases and J by 1 base, with 12 bases of the junction left unmatched. The germline CDR1 and CDR2 sequences are SQVTM and ANQGSEA. The CDR3 contains 17 residues. CDR3 bases: TGCAGCGTCCACCCCCCGACTAGCGGGGTAGGCACAGATACGCAGTATTTT. This sequence encodes CSVHPPTSGVGTDTQYF.

The chain carries TRBV6-1 and TRBJ2-3; D perhaps matches TRBD2 (6 bases). V lost 8 bases to trimming and J lost 2 bases, with 17 bases between them. CDR3 length equals 15 residues. Germline values: CDR1 MNHNS, CDR2 SASEGT. The CDR3 loop is CASSRGSGDTDTQYF. Here the CDR3 DNA reads TGTGCCAGCTCAAGGGGTAGCGGAGACACAGATACGCAGTATTTT.

V and J are TRBV28 and TRBJ2-1; 7 bases fit TRBD2. J gave up 8 bases and V 5 bases, and 0 bases lay outside the gene matches. Germline V gene lookup returns CDR1 MDHEN and CDR2 SYDVKM. The CDR3 runs to 11 residues. The CDR3 coding sequence is TGTGCCAGCAGTGGGGGGGATGAGCAGTTCTTC. Its translation: CASSGGDEQFF.

The rearrangement joins TRBV5-6 to TRBJ2-3; D perhaps matches TRBD1 (5 bases). This CDR3 has 16 amino acids. Trimming stripped 1 base from V and 2 bases from J, with 14 bases between. Germline V CDR1 and CDR2: SGHDT, YYEEEE. The CDR3 region has the DNA TGTGCCAGCAGCTTGAAACAGGCAGCTTCCACAGATACGCAGTATTTT. The encoded protein is CASSLKQAASTDTQYF.

This clone showed up just once. The CDR3, as DNA: TGTGCCAGCAGCGTAGACACAGGGGCCCTCTCTGGAAACACCATATATTTT. This codes for CASSVDTGALSGNTIYF. The chain joins TRBV9 to TRBJ1-3; 7 bases line up with TRBD1. CDR1 SGDLS and CDR2 YYNGEE come from the germline V gene. V shed 0 bases and J 0 bases; nucleotides not matched to a gene: 6. CDR3 length: 17 amino acids.

The chain has TRBV2 and TRBJ2-5, with TRBD2 identical over 11 bases. Looked up from germline, CDR1 is SNHLY and CDR2 is FYNNEI. The CDR3 consists of 15 residues. The trim removed 6 bases at V and 4 bases at J, leaving 7 bases unmatched. The CDR3 DNA reads TGTGCCAGCAGGATAGCGGGAGGGCGGCTAGAGACCCAGTACTTC. It codes for CASRIAGGRLETQYF. The full variable domain, its missing parts supplied by reference TRBV2 and TRBJ2-5, is EPEVTQTPSHQVTQMGQEVILRCVPISNHLYFYWYRQILGQKVEFLVSFYNNEISEKSEIFDDQFSVERPDGSNFTLKIRSTKLEDSAMYFCASRIAGGRLETQYFGPGTRLLVL.